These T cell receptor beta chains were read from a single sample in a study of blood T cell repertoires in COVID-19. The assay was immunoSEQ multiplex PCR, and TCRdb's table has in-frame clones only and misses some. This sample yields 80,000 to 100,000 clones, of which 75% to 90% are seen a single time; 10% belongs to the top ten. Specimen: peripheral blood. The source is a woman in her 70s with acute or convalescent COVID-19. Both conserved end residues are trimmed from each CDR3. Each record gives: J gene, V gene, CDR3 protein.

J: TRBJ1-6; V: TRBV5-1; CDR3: ASSLVAGGMGSPLH
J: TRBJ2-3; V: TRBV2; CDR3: ATSRAGGPSTDTQY
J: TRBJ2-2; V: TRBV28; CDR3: ASSKHRGPVTGELF
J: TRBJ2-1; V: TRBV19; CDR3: ASSIGSYNEQF
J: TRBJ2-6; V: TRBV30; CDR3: AWWATGANVLT
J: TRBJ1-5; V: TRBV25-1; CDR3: ASSASGQGHQPQH
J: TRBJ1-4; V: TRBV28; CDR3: ASSSLAAGTGDEKLF
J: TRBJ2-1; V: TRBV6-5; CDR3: ASRTSGGPYNEQF
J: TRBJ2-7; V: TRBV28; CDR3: ATTGGVFAEQY
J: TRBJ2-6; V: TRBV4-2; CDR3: ASSHGLSGANVLT
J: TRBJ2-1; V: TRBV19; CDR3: ASSTTLVSYNEQF
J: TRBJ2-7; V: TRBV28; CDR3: ASSSYSPLGHNYEQY
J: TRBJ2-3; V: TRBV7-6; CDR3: ASSSTQGALAADTQY
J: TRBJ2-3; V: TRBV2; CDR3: ASSDPSGSTDTQY
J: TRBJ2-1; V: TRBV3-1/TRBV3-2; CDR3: ASSPITSGRNNEQF
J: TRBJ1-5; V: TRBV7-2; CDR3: ASSFDGGQPQH
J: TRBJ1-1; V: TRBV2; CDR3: ARAAGMNTEAF
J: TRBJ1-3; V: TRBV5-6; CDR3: ASTWGDFGNTIY
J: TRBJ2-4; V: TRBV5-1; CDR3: ASSRDLGGIQY
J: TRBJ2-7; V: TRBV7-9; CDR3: ASSGPGTGLSYEQY
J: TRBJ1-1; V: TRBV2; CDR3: ASRREQGSTEAF
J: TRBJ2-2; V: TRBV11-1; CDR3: ASSSPSGRNTGELF
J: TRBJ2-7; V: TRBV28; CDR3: ASSLTALLEQY
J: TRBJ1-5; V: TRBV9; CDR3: ASSPDSSNQPQH
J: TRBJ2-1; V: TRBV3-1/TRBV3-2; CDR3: ASSHALAGGYNEQF
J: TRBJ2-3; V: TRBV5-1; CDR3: ASSLAPVGTDTQY
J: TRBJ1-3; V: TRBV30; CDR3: AWTSTGNTIY
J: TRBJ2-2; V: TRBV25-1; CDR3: ASSPQGTGELF
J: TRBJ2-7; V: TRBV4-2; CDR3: ASSQGLAGVGYEQY
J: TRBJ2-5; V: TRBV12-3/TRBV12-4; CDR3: ASSLSGETQY
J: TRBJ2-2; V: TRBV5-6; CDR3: ASSSLRGTGELF
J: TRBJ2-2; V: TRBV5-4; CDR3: ASSGGGELF